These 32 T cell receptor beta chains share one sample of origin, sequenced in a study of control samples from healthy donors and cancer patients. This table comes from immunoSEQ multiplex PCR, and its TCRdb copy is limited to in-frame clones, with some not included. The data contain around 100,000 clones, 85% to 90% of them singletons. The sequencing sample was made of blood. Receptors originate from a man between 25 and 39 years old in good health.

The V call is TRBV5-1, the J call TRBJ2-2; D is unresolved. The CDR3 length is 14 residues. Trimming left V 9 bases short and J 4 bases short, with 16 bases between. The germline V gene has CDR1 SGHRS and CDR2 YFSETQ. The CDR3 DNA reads TGCGCCATGACGTACTATGCGGTCACCGGGGAGCTGTTTTTT. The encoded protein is CAMTYYAVTGELFF.

CDR3 sequence (DNA): TGTGCCAGCAGTTCCCGAGACAGGAACACTGAAGCTTTCTTT. Translated, it gives CASSSRDRNTEAFF. The J gene is TRBJ1-1, the V gene TRBV2; tentative D call: TRBD1 (5 bases). The CDR3 totals 14 residues. In germline, CDR1 is SNHLY, CDR2 FYNNEI. The V gene lost 5 bases and the J gene lost 1 base, with 11 bases spanning the gap.

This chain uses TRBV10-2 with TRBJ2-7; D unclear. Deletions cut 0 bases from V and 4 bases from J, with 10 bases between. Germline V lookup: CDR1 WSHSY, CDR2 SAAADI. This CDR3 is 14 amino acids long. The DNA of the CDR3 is TGCGCCAGCAGTGAGTCGAAGGGATCATACGAGCAGTACTTC. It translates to CASSESKGSYEQYF.

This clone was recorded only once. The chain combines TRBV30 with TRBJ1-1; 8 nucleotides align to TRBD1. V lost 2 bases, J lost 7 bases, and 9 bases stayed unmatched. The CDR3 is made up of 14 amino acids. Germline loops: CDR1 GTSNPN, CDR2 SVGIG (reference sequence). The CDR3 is CAWSNRDRRGEAFF. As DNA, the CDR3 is TGTGCCTGGAGTAACCGGGACAGGAGAGGTGAAGCTTTCTTT.

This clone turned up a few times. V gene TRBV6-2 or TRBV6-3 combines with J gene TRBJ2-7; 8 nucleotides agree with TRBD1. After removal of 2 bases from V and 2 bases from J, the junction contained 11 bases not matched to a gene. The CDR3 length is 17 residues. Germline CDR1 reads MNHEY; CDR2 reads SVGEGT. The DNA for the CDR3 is TGTGCCAGCAGTTACCCCGAATTAAACAGGGGGGCCTACGAGCAGTACTTC. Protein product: CASSYPELNRGAYEQYF.

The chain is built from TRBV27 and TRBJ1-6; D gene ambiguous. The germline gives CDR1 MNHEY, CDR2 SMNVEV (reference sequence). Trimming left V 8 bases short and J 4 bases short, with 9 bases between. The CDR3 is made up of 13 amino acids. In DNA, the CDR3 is TGTGCCAGCTACTCAGCTTATAATTCACCCCTCCACTTT. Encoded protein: CASYSAYNSPLHF.

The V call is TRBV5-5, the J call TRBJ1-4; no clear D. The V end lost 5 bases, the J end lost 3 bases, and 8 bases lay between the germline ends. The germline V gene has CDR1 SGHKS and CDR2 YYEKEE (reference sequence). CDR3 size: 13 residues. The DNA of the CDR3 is TGTGCCAGCAGTAGGTACCCTAATGAAAAACTGTTTTTT. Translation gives CASSRYPNEKLFF. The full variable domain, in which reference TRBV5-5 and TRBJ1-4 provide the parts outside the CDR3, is DAGVTQSPTHLIKTRGQQVTLRCSPISGHKSVSWYQQVLGQGPQFIFQYYEKEERGRGNFPDRFSARQFPNYSSELNVNALLLGDSALYLCASSRYPNEKLFFGSGTQLSVL.

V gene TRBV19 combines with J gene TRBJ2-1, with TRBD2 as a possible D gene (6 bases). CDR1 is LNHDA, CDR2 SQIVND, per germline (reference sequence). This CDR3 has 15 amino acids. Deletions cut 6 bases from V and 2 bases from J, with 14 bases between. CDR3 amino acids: CASSEGTSPYNEQFF. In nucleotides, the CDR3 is TGTGCCAGTAGCGAGGGGACTTCCCCCTACAATGAGCAGTTCTTC.

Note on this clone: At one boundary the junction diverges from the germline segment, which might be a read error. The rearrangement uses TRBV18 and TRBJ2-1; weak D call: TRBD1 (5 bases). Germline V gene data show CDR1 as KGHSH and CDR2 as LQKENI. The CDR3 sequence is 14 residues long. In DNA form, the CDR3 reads TGTGCCAGCTCATCACCAGTCAGGGCTGGTGAGCAGTTCTTC. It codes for CASSSPVRAGEQFF.

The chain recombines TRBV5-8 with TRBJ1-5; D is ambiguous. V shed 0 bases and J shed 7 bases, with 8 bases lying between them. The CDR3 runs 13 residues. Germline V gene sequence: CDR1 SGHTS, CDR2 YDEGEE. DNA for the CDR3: TGTGCCAGCAGCTTGGATGGTTGGCAGCCCCAGCATTTT. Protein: CASSLDGWQPQHF.

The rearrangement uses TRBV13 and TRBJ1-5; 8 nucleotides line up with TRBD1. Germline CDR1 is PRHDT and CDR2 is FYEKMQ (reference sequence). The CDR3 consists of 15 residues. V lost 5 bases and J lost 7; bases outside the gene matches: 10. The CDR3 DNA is TGTGCCAGCAGCGGCCAGGGGGCTGGGCTACAGCCCCAGCATTTT. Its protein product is CASSGQGAGLQPQHF.

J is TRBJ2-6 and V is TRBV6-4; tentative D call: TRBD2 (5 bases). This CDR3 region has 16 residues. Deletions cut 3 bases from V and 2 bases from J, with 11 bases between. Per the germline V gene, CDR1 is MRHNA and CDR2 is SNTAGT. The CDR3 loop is CASSDELGAGANVLTF. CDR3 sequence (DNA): TGTGCCAGCAGTGATGAGTTGGGAGCTGGGGCCAACGTCCTGACTTTC.

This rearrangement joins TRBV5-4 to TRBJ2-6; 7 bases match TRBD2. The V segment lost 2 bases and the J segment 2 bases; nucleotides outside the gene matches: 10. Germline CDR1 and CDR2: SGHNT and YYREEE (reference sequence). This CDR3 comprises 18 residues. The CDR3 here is CASSFPSGQRAGANVLTF. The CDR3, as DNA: TGTGCCAGCAGCTTCCCTAGCGGCCAACGGGCTGGGGCCAACGTCCTGACTTTC.

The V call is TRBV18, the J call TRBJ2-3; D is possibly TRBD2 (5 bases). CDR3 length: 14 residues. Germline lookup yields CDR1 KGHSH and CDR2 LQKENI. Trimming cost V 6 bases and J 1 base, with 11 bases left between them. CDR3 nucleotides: TGTGCCAGCTCCAAGGACTCCCGCACAGATACGCAGTATTTT. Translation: CASSKDSRTDTQYF.

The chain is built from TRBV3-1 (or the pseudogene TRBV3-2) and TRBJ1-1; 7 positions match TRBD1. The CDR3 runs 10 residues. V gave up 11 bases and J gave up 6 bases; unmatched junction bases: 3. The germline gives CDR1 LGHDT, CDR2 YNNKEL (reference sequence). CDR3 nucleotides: TGTGCCGGTCAGGGGGCTGAAGCTTTCTTT. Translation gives CAGQGAEAFF.

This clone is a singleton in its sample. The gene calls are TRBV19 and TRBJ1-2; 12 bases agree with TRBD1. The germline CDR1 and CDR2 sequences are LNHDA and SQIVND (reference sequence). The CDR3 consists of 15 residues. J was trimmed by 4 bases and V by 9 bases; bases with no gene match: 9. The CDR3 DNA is TGTGCCAGCCGGGGACAGGGGGCCAAAGGCTATGGCTACACCTTC. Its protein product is CASRGQGAKGYGYTF.

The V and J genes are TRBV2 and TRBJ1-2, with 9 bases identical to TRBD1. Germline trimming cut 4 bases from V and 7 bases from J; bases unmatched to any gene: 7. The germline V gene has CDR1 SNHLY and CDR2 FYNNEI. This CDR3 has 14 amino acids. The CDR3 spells CASSAWTGVAGYTF. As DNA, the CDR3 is TGTGCCAGCAGTGCTTGGACAGGGGTCGCTGGCTACACCTTC.

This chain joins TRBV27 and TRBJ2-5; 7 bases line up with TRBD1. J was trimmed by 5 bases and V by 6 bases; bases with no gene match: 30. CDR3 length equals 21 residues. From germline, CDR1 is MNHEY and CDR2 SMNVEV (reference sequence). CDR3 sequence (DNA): TGTGCCAGCAGCGAAACCCCCCCTGGGCGACAGGGAATGGGTTCTAGGGAGACCCAGTACTTC. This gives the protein CASSETPPGRQGMGSRETQYF.

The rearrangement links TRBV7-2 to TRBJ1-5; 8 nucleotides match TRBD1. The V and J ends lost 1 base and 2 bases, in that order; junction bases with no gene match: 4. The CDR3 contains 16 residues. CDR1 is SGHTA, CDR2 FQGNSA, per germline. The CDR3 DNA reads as TGTGCCAGCAGCTTAGTAGGACAGGGTGGCAATCAGCCCCAGCATTTT. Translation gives CASSLVGQGGNQPQHF.

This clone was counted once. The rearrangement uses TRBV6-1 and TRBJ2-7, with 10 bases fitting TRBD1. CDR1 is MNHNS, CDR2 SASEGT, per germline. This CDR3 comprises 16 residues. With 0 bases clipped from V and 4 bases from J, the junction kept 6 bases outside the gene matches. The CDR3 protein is CASSEAGTGVLYEQYF. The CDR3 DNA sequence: TGTGCCAGCAGTGAAGCCGGGACAGGGGTTTTGTACGAGCAGTACTTC.

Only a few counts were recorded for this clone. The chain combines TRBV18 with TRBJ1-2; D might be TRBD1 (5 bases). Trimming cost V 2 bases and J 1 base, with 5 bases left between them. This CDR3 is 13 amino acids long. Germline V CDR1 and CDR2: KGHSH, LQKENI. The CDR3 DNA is TGTGCCAGCTCACCAGACAGTAACTATGGCTACACCTTC. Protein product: CASSPDSNYGYTF.

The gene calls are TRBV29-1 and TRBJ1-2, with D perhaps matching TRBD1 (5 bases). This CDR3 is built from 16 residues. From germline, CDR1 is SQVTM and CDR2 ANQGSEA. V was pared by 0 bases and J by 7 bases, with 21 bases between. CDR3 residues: CSVEDMGGLSFGGYTF. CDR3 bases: TGCAGCGTTGAAGATATGGGGGGACTGTCTTTTGGTGGCTACACCTTC.

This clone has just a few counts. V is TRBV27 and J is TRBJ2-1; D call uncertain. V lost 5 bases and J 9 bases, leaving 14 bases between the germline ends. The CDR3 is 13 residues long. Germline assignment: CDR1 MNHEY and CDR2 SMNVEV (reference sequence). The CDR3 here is CASSPGLSPEQFF. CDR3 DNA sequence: TGTGCCAGCAGTCCGGGCCTCTCGCCTGAGCAGTTCTTC.

CDR3 amino acids: CASSIPGRLYF. Written as DNA, the CDR3 is TGTGCCAGTAGTATCCCAGGGAGGCTGTACTTC. The chain joins TRBV19 to TRBJ2-7, with a tentative D call TRBD2 (6 bases). Germline V CDR1 and CDR2: LNHDA, SQIVND (reference sequence). The CDR3 extends over 11 amino acids. V lost 3 bases and J 12 bases, leaving 12 bases between the germline ends. Variable domain in full (rest from reference TRBV19 and TRBJ2-7): DGGITQSPKYLFRKEGQNVTLSCEQNLNHDAMYWYRQDPGQGLRLIYYSQIVNDFQKGDIAEGYSVSREKKESFPLTVTSAQKNPTAFYLCASSIPGRLYFGPGTRLTVT.

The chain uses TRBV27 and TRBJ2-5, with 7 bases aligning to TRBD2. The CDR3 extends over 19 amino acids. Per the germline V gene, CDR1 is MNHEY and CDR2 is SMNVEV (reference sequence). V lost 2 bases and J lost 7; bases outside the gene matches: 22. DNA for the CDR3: TGTGCCAGCAGTTTACGAACCGTAAAGGGACTACCCAAGGGGAGGACCCAGTACTTC. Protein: CASSLRTVKGLPKGRTQYF.

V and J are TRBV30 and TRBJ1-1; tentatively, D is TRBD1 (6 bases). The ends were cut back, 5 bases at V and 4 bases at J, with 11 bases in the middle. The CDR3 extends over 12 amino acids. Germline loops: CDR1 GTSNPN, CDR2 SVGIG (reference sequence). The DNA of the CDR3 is TGTGCCTGGGAACAGGGAGGCACTGAAGCTTTCTTT. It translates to CAWEQGGTEAFF.

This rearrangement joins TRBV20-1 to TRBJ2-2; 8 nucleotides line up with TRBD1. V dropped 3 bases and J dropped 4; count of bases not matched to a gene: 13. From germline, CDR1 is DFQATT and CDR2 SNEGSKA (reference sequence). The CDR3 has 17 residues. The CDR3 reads CSASDIRDRISTGELFF. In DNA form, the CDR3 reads TGCAGTGCTAGTGACATCCGGGACAGGATATCCACCGGGGAGCTGTTTTTT.

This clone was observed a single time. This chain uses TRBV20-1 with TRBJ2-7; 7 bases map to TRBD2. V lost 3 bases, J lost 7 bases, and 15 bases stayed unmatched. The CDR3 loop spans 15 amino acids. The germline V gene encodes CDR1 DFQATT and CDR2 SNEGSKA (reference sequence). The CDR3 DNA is TGCAGTGCTAGTATGGGAGGGGACTCCCTGGGGGAGCAGTACTTC. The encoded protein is CSASMGGDSLGEQYF.

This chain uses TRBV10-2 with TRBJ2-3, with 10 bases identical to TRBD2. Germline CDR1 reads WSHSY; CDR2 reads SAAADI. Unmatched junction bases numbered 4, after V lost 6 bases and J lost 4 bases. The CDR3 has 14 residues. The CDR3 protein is CASRSSGGADTQYF. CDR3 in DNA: TGCGCCAGCAGATCTAGCGGGGGTGCAGATACGCAGTATTTT.

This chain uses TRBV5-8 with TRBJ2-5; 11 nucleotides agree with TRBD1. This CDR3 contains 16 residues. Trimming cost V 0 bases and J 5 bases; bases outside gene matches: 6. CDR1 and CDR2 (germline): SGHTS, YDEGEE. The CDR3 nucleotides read TGTGCCAGCAGCTTGGTCCGGACAGGGGGCAGGGAGACCCAGTACTTC. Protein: CASSLVRTGGRETQYF.

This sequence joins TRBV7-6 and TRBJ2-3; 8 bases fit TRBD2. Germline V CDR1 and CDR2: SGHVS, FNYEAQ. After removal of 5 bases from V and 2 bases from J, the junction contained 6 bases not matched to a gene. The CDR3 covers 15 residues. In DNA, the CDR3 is TGTGCCAGCAGCCCAGCGGGGGTCTTCACAGATACGCAGTATTTT. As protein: CASSPAGVFTDTQYF.

CDR3 protein: CASSYSSDSYNEQFF. The CDR3 bases are TGTGCCAGCAGTTACTCGAGCGATTCCTACAATGAGCAGTTCTTC. The J gene is TRBJ2-1, the V gene TRBV6-2 or TRBV6-3; D remains ambiguous. The CDR3 is 15 amino acids. V shed 0 bases and J shed 1 base, with 7 bases lying between them. From germline, CDR1 is MNHEY and CDR2 SVGEGT.